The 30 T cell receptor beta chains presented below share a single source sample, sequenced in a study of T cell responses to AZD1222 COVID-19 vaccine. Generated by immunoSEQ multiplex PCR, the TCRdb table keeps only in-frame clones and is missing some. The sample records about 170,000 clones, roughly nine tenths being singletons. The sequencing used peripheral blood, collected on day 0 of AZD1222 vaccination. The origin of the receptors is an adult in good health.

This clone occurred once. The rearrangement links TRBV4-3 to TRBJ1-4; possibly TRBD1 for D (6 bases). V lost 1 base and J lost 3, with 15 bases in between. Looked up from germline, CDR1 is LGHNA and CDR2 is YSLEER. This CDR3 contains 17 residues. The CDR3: CASSQALRGAANEKLFF. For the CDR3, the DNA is TGCGCCAGCAGCCAAGCCCTACGGGGGGCGGCTAATGAAAAACTGTTTTTT.

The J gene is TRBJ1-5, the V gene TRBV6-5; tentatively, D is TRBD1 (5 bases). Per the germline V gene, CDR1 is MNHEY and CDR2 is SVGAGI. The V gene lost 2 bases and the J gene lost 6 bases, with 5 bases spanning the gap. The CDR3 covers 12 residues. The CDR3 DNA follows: TGTGCCAGCAGTTACCAGGGTCAGCCCCAGCATTTT. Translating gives CASSYQGQPQHF.

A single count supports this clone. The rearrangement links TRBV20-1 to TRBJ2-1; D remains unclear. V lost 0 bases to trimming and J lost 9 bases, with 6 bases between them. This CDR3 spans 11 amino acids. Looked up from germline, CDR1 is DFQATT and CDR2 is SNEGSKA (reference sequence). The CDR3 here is CSAREYSEQFF. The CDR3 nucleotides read TGCAGTGCTAGAGAATATAGTGAGCAGTTCTTC.

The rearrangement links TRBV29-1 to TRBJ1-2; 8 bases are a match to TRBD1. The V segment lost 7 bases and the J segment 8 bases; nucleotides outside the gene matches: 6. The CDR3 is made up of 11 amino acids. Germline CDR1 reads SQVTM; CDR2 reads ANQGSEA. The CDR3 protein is CSAQGAEGYTF. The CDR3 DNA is TGCAGCGCTCAGGGGGCGGAGGGCTACACCTTC.

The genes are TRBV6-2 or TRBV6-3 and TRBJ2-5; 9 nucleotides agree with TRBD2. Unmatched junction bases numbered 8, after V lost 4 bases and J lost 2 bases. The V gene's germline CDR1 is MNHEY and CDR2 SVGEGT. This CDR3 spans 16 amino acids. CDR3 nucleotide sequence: TGTGCCAGCAGTTTCTCGAGCGGGGGGACTCAAGAGACCCAGTACTTC. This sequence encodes CASSFSSGGTQETQYF.

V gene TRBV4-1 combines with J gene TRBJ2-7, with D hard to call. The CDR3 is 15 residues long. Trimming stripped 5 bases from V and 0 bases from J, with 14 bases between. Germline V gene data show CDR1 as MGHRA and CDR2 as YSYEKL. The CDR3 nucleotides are TGCGCCAGCAGCAACTCGGCGTCGCCCTCCTACGAGCAGTACTTC. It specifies CASSNSASPSYEQYF.

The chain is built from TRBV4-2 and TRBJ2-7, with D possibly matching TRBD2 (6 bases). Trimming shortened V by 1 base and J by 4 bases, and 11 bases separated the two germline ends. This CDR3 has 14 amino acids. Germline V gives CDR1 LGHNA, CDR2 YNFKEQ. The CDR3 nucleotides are TGTGCCAGCAGCCAAGTTATGGGAGGTTACGAGCAGTACTTC. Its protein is CASSQVMGGYEQYF.

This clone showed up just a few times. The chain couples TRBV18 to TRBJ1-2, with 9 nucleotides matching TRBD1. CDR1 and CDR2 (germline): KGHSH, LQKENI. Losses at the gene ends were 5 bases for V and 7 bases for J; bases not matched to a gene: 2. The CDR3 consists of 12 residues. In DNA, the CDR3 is TGTGCCAGCTCAGAACAGGGGGCTGGCTACACCTTC. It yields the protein CASSEQGAGYTF. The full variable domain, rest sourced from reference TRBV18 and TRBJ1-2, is NAGVMQNPRHLVRRRGQEARLRCSPMKGHSHVYWYRQLPEEGLKFMVYLQKENIIDESGMPKERFSAEFPKEGPSILRIQQVVRGDSAAYFCASSEQGAGYTFGSGTRLTVV.

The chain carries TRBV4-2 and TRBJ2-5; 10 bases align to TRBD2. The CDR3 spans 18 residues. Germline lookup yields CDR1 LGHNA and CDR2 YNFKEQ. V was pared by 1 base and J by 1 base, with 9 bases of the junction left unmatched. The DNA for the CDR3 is TGTGCCAGCAGCCAAGTAAGGGAGCTAGCGGGGGTCCAAGAGACCCAGTACTTC. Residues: CASSQVRELAGVQETQYF.

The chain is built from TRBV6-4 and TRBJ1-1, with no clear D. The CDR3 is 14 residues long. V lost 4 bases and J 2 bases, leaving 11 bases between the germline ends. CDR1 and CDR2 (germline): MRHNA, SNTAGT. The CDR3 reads CASSGEGPNTEAFF. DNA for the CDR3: TGTGCCAGCAGTGGGGAGGGCCCCAACACTGAAGCTTTCTTT.

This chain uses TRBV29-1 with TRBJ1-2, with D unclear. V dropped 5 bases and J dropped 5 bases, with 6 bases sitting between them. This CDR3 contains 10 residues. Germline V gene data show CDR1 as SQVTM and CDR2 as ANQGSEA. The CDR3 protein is CSVFDYGYTF. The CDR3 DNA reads TGCAGCGTTTTCGATTATGGCTACACCTTC.

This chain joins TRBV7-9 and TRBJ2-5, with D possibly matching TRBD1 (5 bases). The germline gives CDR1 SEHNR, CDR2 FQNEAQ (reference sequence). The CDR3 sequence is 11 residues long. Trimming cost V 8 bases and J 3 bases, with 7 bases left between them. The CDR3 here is CASEGEETQYF. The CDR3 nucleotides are TGTGCCAGCGAAGGGGAAGAGACCCAGTACTTC.

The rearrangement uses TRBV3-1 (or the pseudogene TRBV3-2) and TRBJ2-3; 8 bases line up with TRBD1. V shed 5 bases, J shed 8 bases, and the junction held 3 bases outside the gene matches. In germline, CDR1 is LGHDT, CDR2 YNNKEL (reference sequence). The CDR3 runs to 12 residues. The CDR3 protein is CASSNRGSTQYF. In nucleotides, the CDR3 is TGTGCCAGCAGCAACAGGGGGAGTACGCAGTATTTT.

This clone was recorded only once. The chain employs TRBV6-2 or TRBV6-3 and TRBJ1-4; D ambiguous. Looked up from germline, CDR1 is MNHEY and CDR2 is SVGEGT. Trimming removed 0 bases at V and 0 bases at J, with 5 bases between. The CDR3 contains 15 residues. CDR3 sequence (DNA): TGTGCCAGCAGTTACTCGACTGCAACTAATGAAAAACTGTTTTTT. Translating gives CASSYSTATNEKLFF.

The CDR3 loop is CASKSGVSYGYTF. The CDR3 DNA is TGTGCCAGCAAATCAGGGGTGAGCTATGGCTACACCTTC. The chain uses TRBV2 and TRBJ1-2, with D possibly being TRBD1 (6 bases). V lost 7 bases to trimming and J lost 4 bases, with 13 bases between them. The germline V gene encodes CDR1 SNHLY and CDR2 FYNNEI. The CDR3 consists of 13 residues. The variable domain in full, with the rest retrieved from reference TRBV2 and TRBJ1-2, is EPEVTQTPSHQVTQMGQEVILRCVPISNHLYFYWYRQILGQKVEFLVSFYNNEISEKSEIFDDQFSVERPDGSNFTLKIRSTKLEDSAMYFCASKSGVSYGYTFGSGTRLTVV.

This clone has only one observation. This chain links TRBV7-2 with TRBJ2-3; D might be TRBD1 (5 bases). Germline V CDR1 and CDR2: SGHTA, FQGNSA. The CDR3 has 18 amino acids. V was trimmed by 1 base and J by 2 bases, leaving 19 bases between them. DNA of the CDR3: TGTGCCAGCAGCTTAGTGGCAGGGTCGCACCCTTACACAGATACGCAGTATTTT. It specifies CASSLVAGSHPYTDTQYF. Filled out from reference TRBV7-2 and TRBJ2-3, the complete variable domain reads GAGVSQSPSNKVTEKGKDVELRCDPISGHTALYWYRQSLGQGLEFLIYFQGNSAPDKSGLPSDRFSAERTGGSVSTLTIQRTQQEDSAVYLCASSLVAGSHPYTDTQYFGPGTRLTVL.

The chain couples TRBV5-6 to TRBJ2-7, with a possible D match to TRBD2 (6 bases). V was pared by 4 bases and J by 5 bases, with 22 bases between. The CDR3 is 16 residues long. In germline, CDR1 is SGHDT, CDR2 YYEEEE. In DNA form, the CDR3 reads TGTGCCAGCAGCCCTGGTCCGGGGAGGATGAGCGACGAGCAGTACTTC. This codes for CASSPGPGRMSDEQYF. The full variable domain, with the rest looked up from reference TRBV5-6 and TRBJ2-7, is DAGVTQSPTHLIKTRGQQVTLRCSPKSGHDTVSWYQQALGQGPQFIFQYYEEEERQRGNFPDRFSGHQFPNYSSELNVNALLLGDSALYLCASSPGPGRMSDEQYFGPGTRLTVT.

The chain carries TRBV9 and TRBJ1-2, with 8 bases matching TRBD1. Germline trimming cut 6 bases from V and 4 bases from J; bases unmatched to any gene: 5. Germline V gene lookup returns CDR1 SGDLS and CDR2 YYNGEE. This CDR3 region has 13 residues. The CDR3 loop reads CASTQQGGYGYTF. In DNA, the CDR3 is TGTGCCAGCACCCAACAGGGGGGCTATGGCTACACCTTC.

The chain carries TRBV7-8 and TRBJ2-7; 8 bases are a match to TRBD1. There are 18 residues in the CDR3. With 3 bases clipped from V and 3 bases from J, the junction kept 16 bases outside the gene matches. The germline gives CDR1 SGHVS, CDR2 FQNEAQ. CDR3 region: CASSFPRRTRDRSYEQYF. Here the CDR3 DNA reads TGTGCCAGCAGCTTCCCACGACGTACCCGGGACAGGAGCTACGAGCAGTACTTC. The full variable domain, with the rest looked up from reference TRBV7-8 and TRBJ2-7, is GAGVSQSPRYKVAKRGQDVALRCDPISGHVSLFWYQQALGQGPEFLTYFQNEAQLDKSGLPSDRFFAERPEGSVSTLKIQRTQQEDSAVYLCASSFPRRTRDRSYEQYFGPGTRLTVT.

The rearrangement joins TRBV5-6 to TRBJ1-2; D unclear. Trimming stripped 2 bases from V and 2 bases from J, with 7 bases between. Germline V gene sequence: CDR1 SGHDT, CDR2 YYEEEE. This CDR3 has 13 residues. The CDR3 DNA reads TGTGCCAGCAGCTTACCGCGAAACTATGGCTACACCTTC. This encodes CASSLPRNYGYTF. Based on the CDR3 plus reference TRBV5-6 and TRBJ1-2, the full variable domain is DAGVTQSPTHLIKTRGQQVTLRCSPKSGHDTVSWYQQALGQGPQFIFQYYEEEERQRGNFPDRFSGHQFPNYSSELNVNALLLGDSALYLCASSLPRNYGYTFGSGTRLTVV.

The CDR3 sequence is CASSQNFREGISPLHF. The CDR3 DNA reads TGCGCCAGCAGCCAAAATTTTCGGGAAGGTATTTCACCCCTCCACTTT. The chain combines TRBV4-3 with TRBJ1-6; D unclear. Germline CDR1 LGHNA, CDR2 YSLEER. The CDR3 consists of 16 residues. V gave up 2 bases and J gave up 9 bases, with 17 bases separating them.

The CDR3 nucleotides read TGTGCCAGTAGTAATGCGGGACTCATGCGGGACTACGAGCAGTACTTC. Its translation is CASSNAGLMRDYEQYF. The chain carries TRBV19 and TRBJ2-7, with TRBD2 as a possible D gene (6 bases). CDR1 is LNHDA, CDR2 SQIVND, per germline (reference sequence). The V end lost 4 bases, the J end lost 3 bases, and 19 bases lay between the germline ends. The CDR3 has 16 amino acids.

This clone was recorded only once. CDR3 protein: CSVEAGRLNTEAFF. For the CDR3, the DNA is TGCAGCGTTGAAGCGGGCAGGTTGAACACTGAAGCTTTCTTT. The chain has TRBV29-1 and TRBJ1-1, with D unresolved. V gave up 1 base and J gave up 0 bases, with 9 bases separating them. Germline V gives CDR1 SQVTM, CDR2 ANQGSEA. The length of the CDR3 is 14 residues.

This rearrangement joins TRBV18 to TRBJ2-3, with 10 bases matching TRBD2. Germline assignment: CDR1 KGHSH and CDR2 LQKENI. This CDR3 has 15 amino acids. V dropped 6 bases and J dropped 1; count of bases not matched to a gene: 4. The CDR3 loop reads CASSPSGGGTDTQYF. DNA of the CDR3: TGTGCCAGCTCGCCTAGCGGGGGAGGCACAGATACGCAGTATTTT.

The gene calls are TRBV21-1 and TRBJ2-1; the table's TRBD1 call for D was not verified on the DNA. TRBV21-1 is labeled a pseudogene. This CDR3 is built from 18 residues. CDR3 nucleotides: TGTGCCAGCAGCAAAGGACCCGGACAGGGGTCAATCGTCGATGAGCAGTTCTTC. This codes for CASSKGPGQGSIVDEQFF.

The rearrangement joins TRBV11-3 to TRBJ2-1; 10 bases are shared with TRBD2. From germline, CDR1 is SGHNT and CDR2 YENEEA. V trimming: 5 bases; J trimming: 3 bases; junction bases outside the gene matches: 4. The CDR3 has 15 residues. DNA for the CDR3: TGTGCCAGCAGCCACAGCGGGGGGGTCTACAATGAGCAGTTCTTC. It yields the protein CASSHSGGVYNEQFF.

CDR3 sequence: CASSQVGGGQPQHF. The CDR3 DNA reads as TGTGCCAGCAGCCAAGTAGGCGGGGGCCAGCCCCAGCATTTT. The genes are TRBV4-2 and TRBJ1-5, with D perhaps TRBD1 (6 bases). CDR3 length equals 14 residues. The V gene's germline CDR1 is LGHNA and CDR2 YNFKEQ. The V and J ends lost 1 base and 7 bases respectively, with 11 bases between them.

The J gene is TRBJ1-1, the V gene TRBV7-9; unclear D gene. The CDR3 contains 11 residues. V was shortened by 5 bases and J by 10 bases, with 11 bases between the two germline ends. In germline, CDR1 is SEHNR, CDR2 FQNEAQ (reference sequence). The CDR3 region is CASSLGRAAFF. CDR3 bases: TGTGCCAGCAGCCTCGGAAGGGCAGCTTTCTTT. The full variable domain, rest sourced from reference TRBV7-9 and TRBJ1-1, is DTGVSQNPRHKITKRGQNVTFRCDPISEHNRLYWYRQTLGQGPEFLTYFQNEAQLEKSRLLSDRFSAERPKGSFSTLEIQRTEQGDSAMYLCASSLGRAAFFGQGTRLTVV.

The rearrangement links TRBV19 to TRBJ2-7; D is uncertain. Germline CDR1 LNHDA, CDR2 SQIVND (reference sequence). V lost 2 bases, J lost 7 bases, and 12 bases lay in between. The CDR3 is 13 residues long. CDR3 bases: TGTGCCAGTAGTATAAGACCTGACCATGAGCAGTACGTC. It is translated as CASSIRPDHEQYV.

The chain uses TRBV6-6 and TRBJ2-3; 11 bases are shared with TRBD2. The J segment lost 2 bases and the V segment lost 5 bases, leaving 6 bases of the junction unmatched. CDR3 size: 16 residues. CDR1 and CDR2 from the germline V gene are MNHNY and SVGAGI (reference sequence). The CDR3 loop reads CASSNLAGGPTDTQYF. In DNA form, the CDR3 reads TGTGCCAGCAGTAACCTAGCGGGGGGACCCACAGATACGCAGTATTTT.